This TCR beta chain emerged from a study of long-term antiretroviral therapy in people with HIV. The germline V gene encodes CDR1 KGHSH and CDR2 LQKENI. CDR3 length: 13 residues. Trimming took off 3 bases at V and 1 base at J, with 7 bases between the two ends. At the survey level, the v3.0 immunoSEQ assay was run. Sequencing was performed with immunoSEQ multiplex PCR; in TCRdb, only in-frame clones are kept and a portion is missing. Of about 40,000 clones in the sample, approximately 85% were seen once. The source was unsorted PBMCs, collected 3.1 years after starting antiretroviral therapy. The receptor was isolated from a woman aged 50 to 60 with HIV. This chain joins TRBV18 and TRBJ2-7; no clear D. CDR3 region: CASSPADSYEQYF. In nucleotides, the CDR3 is TGTGCCAGCTCACCGGCCGATTCCTACGAGCAGTACTTC.